This entry concerns a single T cell receptor (beta chain). Its antigen remains unidentified. The sample belongs to a study of blood T cells in healthy people across ages. Study-wide points: Age brought a roughly linear fall in TCR beta diversity measured per million T cells. Reliance upon unsorted PBMCs precluded definitive naive versus antigen-experienced comparison.

The CDR3 length is 13 residues. CDR1 and CDR2 from the germline V gene are SGHTA and FQGNSA. Combining a sample-barcoded 5' primer with a J-beta primer mix, a second PCR ran for roughly 6 to 12 cycles. All cDNA molecules were each tagged by a template-switch adaptor with 12 random nucleotides. TCRdb redid the calling of the 5' RACE reads with MiXCR, one entry per CDR3 protein. The sample has hundreds of thousands of distinct CDR3 sequences; more than 40% are singletons. V gene TRBV7-2 combines with J gene TRBJ2-5; D not resolved. The J call may not be correct, given that the DNA end is closer to TRBJ2-7. The sequenced sample was blood. This sequence was found in a man aged 55 to 70 in good health. The CDR3 spells CASSLPSNYEQYF. The DNA for the CDR3 is TGTGCCAGCAGCTTACCCTCAAACTACGAGCAGTACTTC.